The 3 T cell receptor beta chains presented below share a single source sample, sequenced in a study of blood T cells in healthy people across ages. PCR was performed a second time for roughly 7 to 12 cycles using a sample-barcoded 5' primer and a J-beta primer mix. TCRdb redid the calling of the 5' RACE reads with MiXCR, one entry per CDR3 protein. This sample has more than 1.4 million distinct CDR3 sequences, with about 43% found just once. Sequencing was performed on blood. The source of these receptors is a woman younger than 30 in good health.

The chain carries TRBV6-6 and TRBJ2-5; possibly TRBD1 or TRBD2 for D (5 bases each). With the DNA end fitting TRBJ2-7 better, the J assignment may be wrong. CDR1 and CDR2 (germline): MNHNY, SVGAGI (reference sequence). The CDR3 totals 15 residues. CDR3 protein: CASSQLGTSTYEQYF. CDR3 DNA sequence: TGTGCCAGCAGTCAACTCGGGACCTCGACCTACGAGCAGTACTTC.

This clonotype was seen many times. The chain carries TRBV10-2 and TRBJ1-6, with 7 bases that match TRBD1. CDR1 and CDR2 (germline): WSHSY, SAAADI. Unmatched junction bases numbered 11, after V lost 10 bases and J lost 11 bases. The CDR3 has 13 amino acids. DNA of the CDR3: TGCGCCACAGGGGACAGTGTGTATCCACCCCTCCACTTT. Its protein is CATGDSVYPPLHF.

This chain uses TRBV20-1 with TRBJ2-1; D tentatively reads TRBD1 or TRBD2 (5 bases each). Germline values: CDR1 DFQATT, CDR2 SNEGSKA (reference sequence). V was cut by 3 bases and J by 2 bases, with 17 bases left in between. The CDR3 has 16 amino acids. The CDR3 sequence is CSARATGTPPYNEQFF. CDR3 bases: TGCAGTGCTAGGGCCACCGGGACCCCACCCTACAATGAGCAGTTCTTC.